This T cell receptor beta chain comes out of a study of shared clonotypes between healthy human individuals. Background on the study: CD4 naive and CD4 memory each took three plates per donor, while CD8 naive took two and CD8 memory one.

Overall study results and limits: Among non-shared clonotypes, generation probabilities were lower than among those shared by all four donors. Of the naive CD4 clonotypes, 4% to 5% were shared across several donors. Apart from blood, nothing was sampled; tissue repertoires likely differ.

Here immunoSEQ multiplex PCR was the method, and the copy in TCRdb shows in-frame clones only, minus some. Of approximately 2.1 million clones in the sample, 85% to 95% were seen once. CDR3 length: 15 residues. The V gene end was trimmed by 4 bases and the J gene end by 9 bases; junction bases not matched to a gene: 9. Germline CDR1 SGHTA, CDR2 FQGTGA. As concerns this clone: The antigen remains unidentified.

Sequenced material: naive CD4+ T cells from PBMCs. Documented subset: CD45RA+ positively selected. This sequence was found in a man aged 18-30 years in good health. Some clones in this sample may be carry-over from other donors' samples. The J gene is TRBJ2-6, the V gene TRBV7-3; the match to TRBD2 covers 7 bases. This CDR3 is CASSSGPAGDNVLTF. The CDR3 DNA reads TGTGCCAGCAGCTCGGGCCCCGCGGGAGACAACGTCCTGACTTTC.